The table lists the clone carrying this T cell receptor (beta chain) with many counts. What it binds is not known. This entry belongs to a study of T cells in Graves' hyperthyroidism and ophthalmopathy. CDR3 size: 17 residues. V lost 0 bases, J lost 0 bases, and 5 bases stayed unmatched. Germline CDR1 is SGHNT and CDR2 is YENEEA. The CDR3 regions of TCR beta were amplified from RNA transcripts. During a first-round RT-PCR of the TCR CDR3, the HTBI primer set was used. TCRdb recomputed calls from the multiplex PCR reads with MiXCR, one row per CDR3 protein. The sample has about 560,000 distinct CDR3 sequences, approximately 14% seen once. Study results and caveats: A model using 13 V-J features told ophthalmopathy apart from stable hyperthyroidism.

The clonotype was recovered from a woman in her forties with Graves' hyperthyroidism. The J gene is TRBJ2-1, the V gene TRBV11-3; 7 bases are a match to TRBD1. The sample was blood. This chain's CDR3 is CASSLEKGASSYNEQFF. As DNA, the CDR3 is TGTGCCAGCAGCTTAGAGAAGGGGGCCAGCTCCTACAATGAGCAGTTCTTC.